The 8 T cell receptor beta chains in this list originate from one sample, sequenced in a study of CD8 T cells in ankylosing spondylitis. In TCRdb, the 5' RACE reads were re-called with MiXCR into one record per CDR3 protein. This sample has about 360,000 distinct CDR3 sequences; about 20% occur once, and the top ten carry less than 15%. Sample: blood, either unsorted or a sorted T cell fraction (not recorded which). These receptors were collected from a male donor with ankylosing spondylitis or in good health (not recorded which).

This clonotype was seen many times. V and J are TRBV12-3 or TRBV12-4 and TRBJ2-1; 7 nucleotides agree with TRBD1. Losses at the gene ends were 7 bases for V and 9 bases for J; bases not matched to a gene: 15. This CDR3 is built from 15 residues. The CDR3: CASTRPGQPLVEQFF. The CDR3 nucleotides are TGTGCCAGCACCCGGCCGGGACAGCCTTTGGTTGAGCAGTTCTTC.

A few counts support this clonotype. The chain carries TRBV7-3 and TRBJ2-5, with D perhaps matching TRBD2 (5 bases). Germline loops: CDR1 SGHTA, CDR2 FQGTGA. This CDR3 is 15 amino acids long. With 1 base removed from V and 0 bases from J, the gap between germline ends came to 9 bases. CDR3 amino acids: CASSLIPADQETQYF. CDR3 nucleotide sequence: TGTGCCAGCAGCTTAATCCCAGCGGACCAAGAGACCCAGTACTTC.

This chain uses TRBV6-2 or TRBV6-3 with TRBJ2-7; tentative D call: TRBD2 (5 bases). CDR1 is MNHEY, CDR2 SVGEGT, per germline. This CDR3 spans 14 amino acids. V was cut by 5 bases and J by 1 base, with 12 bases left in between. The CDR3 DNA reads as TGTGCCAGCAGTGGACTGACGGAGTCCTACGAGCAGTACTTC. The encoded protein is CASSGLTESYEQYF.

The chain links TRBV10-2 to TRBJ1-2; D is undetermined. The CDR3 sequence is 13 residues long. Germline loops: CDR1 WSHSY, CDR2 SAAADI. Trimming shortened V by 6 bases and J by 8 bases, and 16 bases separated the two germline ends. The CDR3 DNA is TGCGCCAGCAGCGACCTTAACCTGGAAGGCTACACCTTC. Translating it yields CASSDLNLEGYTF.

This clonotype has a single count. This chain connects TRBV11-2 to TRBJ1-1; 8 bases agree with TRBD1. The CDR3 has 16 residues. Germline V lookup: CDR1 SGHAT, CDR2 FQNNGV. Germline trimming cut 2 bases from V and 3 bases from J; bases unmatched to any gene: 8. CDR3 DNA sequence: TGTGCCAGCAGCTTAATGACAGGGGAGTTGGACACTGAAGCTTTCTTT. Translated, it gives CASSLMTGELDTEAFF.

This chain connects TRBV4-1 to TRBJ2-2, with no clear D. CDR1 is MGHRA and CDR2 is YSYEKL in the germline V gene. The ends were cut back, 5 bases at V and 11 bases at J, with 15 bases in the middle. This CDR3 has 13 residues. CDR3 protein: CASSSPPASELFF. In DNA form, the CDR3 reads TGCGCCAGCAGCTCACCCCCAGCGAGCGAGCTGTTTTTT.

The chain combines TRBV9 with TRBJ2-7; D possibly uses TRBD1 or TRBD2 (5 bases each). CDR3 size: 16 residues. Trimming removed 4 bases at V and 0 bases at J, with 17 bases between. Germline V gene data show CDR1 as SGDLS and CDR2 as YYNGEE. The CDR3: CASSPGPPGSSYEQYF. The CDR3 coding sequence is TGTGCCAGCAGCCCAGGGCCCCCAGGGAGCTCCTACGAGCAGTACTTC. Together with reference TRBV9 and TRBJ2-7, the CDR3 gives the full variable domain: DSGVTQTPKHLITATGQRVTLRCSPRSGDLSVYWYQQSLDQGLQFLIQYYNGEERAKGNILERFSAQQFPDLHSELNLSSLELGDSALYFCASSPGPPGSSYEQYFGPGTRLTVT.

This clonotype was counted between two and nine times. The gene calls are TRBV4-1 and TRBJ2-7; 7 nucleotides align to TRBD1. J lost 6 bases, V lost 0 bases, and 14 bases had no gene match. The CDR3 runs to 17 residues. Germline lookup yields CDR1 MGHRA and CDR2 YSYEKL. For the CDR3, the DNA is TGCGCCAGCAGCCAAGATATTGAGACAGGGTCTGCGTTCGAGCAGTACTTC. Protein product: CASSQDIETGSAFEQYF.